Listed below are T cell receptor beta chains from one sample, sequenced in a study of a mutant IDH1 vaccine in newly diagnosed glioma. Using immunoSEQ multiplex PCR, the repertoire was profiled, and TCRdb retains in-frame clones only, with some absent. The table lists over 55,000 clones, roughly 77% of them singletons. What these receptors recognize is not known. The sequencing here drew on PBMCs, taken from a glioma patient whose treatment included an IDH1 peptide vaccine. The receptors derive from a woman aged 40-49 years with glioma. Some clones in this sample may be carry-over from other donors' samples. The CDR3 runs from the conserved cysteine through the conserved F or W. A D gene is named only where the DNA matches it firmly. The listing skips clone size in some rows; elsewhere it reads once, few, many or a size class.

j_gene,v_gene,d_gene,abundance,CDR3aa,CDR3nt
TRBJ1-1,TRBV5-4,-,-,CASSPAGSPGDTEAFF,TGTGCCAGCAGCCCAGCGGGGTCCCCCGGCGACACTGAAGCTTTCTTT
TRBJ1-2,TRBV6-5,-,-,CASSQGEVSYGYTF,TGTGCCAGCAGCCAGGGAGAGGTTTCATATGGCTACACCTTC
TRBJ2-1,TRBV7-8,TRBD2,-,CASSYPPSRGGRDEQFF,TGTGCCAGCAGCTACCCCCCCTCGCGGGGGGGCCGGGATGAGCAGTTCTTC
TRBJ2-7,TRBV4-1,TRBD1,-,CASSPQQGSSYEQYF,TGCGCCAGCAGCCCGCAACAGGGGTCTTCCTACGAGCAGTACTTC
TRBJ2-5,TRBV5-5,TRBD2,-,CASSPFSGGAEETQYF,TGTGCCAGCAGTCCGTTTAGCGGGGGGGCCGAGGAGACCCAGTACTTC
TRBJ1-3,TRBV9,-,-,CASSVLGTSGNTIYF,TGTGCCAGCAGCGTACTGGGGACCTCTGGAAACACCATATATTTT
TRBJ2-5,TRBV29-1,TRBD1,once,CSVEDRASDRGVEETQYF,TGCAGCGTTGAAGATCGGGCCTCGGACAGGGGGGTTGAGGAGACCCAGTACTTC
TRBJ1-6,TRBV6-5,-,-,CASSYLGQAPLHF,TGTGCCAGCAGTTACCTAGGGCAGGCACCCCTCCACTTT
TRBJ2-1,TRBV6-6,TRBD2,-,CASSYGLAGGPNEQFF,TGTGCCAGCAGTTACGGACTAGCGGGGGGACCTAATGAGCAGTTCTTC
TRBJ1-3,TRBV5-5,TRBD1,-,CASSQYGGGLGNTIYF,TGTGCCAGCAGCCAATACGGAGGGGGCCTTGGAAACACCATATATTTT
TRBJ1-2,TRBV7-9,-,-,CASNESGGYTF,TGTGCCAGCAACGAGTCCGGTGGCTACACCTTC
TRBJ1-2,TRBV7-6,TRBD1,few,CASSPGWGQGIDGYTF,TGTGCCAGCAGCCCGGGGTGGGGACAGGGGATAGATGGCTACACCTTC